This TCR beta chain comes out of a study of blood T cell repertoires in COVID-19. Study-wide background: Spain, Italy and the United States supplied samples that represented acute and convalescent COVID-19. In each case, the material was cDNA or gDNA derived from T cells, B-cell-depleted T cells, or PBMCs.

Authors' processing steps: Amplifying reference gene primers gave estimates of nucleated cell counts. Generated by immunoSEQ multiplex PCR, the TCRdb table keeps only in-frame clones and is missing some. That table is the source of V, J and clone size, and D and trimming were worked out from the DNA. The sample lists approximately 45,000 clones, 70% to 85% occurring once. Trimming removed 2 bases from V and 3 bases from J; junction bases left unmatched: 9. Germline CDR1 is SGHRS and CDR2 is YFSETQ. The CDR3 has 17 residues. The receptor was derived from a human donor in a cohort sampled during active COVID-19. The V and J genes are TRBV5-1 and TRBJ2-5; 11 bases fit TRBD2. The sample taken for sequencing was peripheral blood. CDR3 DNA: TGCGCCAGCAGCTTCGACCGGACTAGCGGGCAAAAAGAGACCCAGTACTTC. This translates into CASSFDRTSGQKETQYF. Together with reference TRBV5-1 and TRBJ2-5, the CDR3 gives the full variable domain: KAGVTQTPRYLIKTRGQQVTLSCSPISGHRSVSWYQQTPGQGLQFLFEYFSETQRNKGNFPGRFSGRQFSNSRSEMNVSTLELGDSALYLCASSFDRTSGQKETQYFGPGTRLLVL.